This T cell receptor (beta chain) was documented in a study of shared clonotypes between healthy human individuals. Study-wide findings and caveats: Naive subsets typically showed greater estimated richness than memory subsets.

This clone has just one count. Its target is unknown. Produced via immunoSEQ multiplex PCR; TCRdb's table is partial and in-frame only. The sample has about 960,000 clones, 76% seen once; the top ten hold approximately 1.5%. Every donor, a Caucasian adult, lived in Nashville, Tennessee. The sequenced sample was memory CD4+ T cells sorted from blood. The subset: CD45RA-negative fraction. The sequence was collected from a man aged 18 to 30 in good health.

In DNA, the CDR3 is TGCGCCAGCAGCCAGGGCAGGGGGTTCACAGATACGCAGTATTTT. Its protein is CASSQGRGFTDTQYF. This chain uses TRBV4-3 with TRBJ2-3, with 7 nucleotides matching TRBD1. CDR1 and CDR2 (germline): LGHNA, YSLEER. The CDR3 spans 15 residues. Germline trimming cut 3 bases from V and 2 bases from J; bases unmatched to any gene: 5.